The clone carrying this TCR beta chain appeared many times. Its target is unknown. The junction shows a germline mismatch at one end, possibly a read error. This specimen comes from a study of T cells in Graves' hyperthyroidism and ophthalmopathy. Regarding the study as a whole: Among clonotypes expanded in thyroid above 0.001, most were also found in blood.

Germline V CDR1 and CDR2: SGHAT, FQNNGV. The CDR3 extends over 15 amino acids. Diagnoses used clinical symptoms, serum thyroxine and TRAb, thyroid ultrasound and orbital computed tomography. The TCR beta CDR3 regions underwent amplification using RNA transcripts as the source. The TCR CDR3 was amplified in a first-round RT-PCR using the HTBI primer set. TCRdb processed the multiplex PCR reads anew with MiXCR; each CDR3 protein has one entry. The profile shows approximately 620,000 distinct CDR3 sequences, around 13% of them singletons. The sequenced sample was blood. The clonotype originates from a woman aged 25-40 years with Graves' hyperthyroidism that later progressed to Graves' ophthalmopathy. This chain uses TRBV11-2 with TRBJ2-2, with 7 bases aligning to TRBD1. CDR3: CASSIALGGTRELFF. The CDR3 nucleotides are TGTGCCAGCAGCATTGCATTAGGGGGCACCCGGGAGCTGTTTTTT.